This entry concerns a single T cell receptor (beta chain). Its antigen is currently not known. Base qualities are not at hand, and no much larger clone is one base apart. cDNA synthesis used template-switch 5'RACE with a primer carrying a 10-nucleotide random unique molecular identifier tagging each TCR transcript. Every sequencing run yielded over 200 million TCR-beta sequences covering 15-18 subjects. Total RNA was extracted with the RNeasy kit. The KAPA Real-time Library Amplification kit was used to amplify TCR-beta VDJ regions with primers for the TCR constant region and the 5'RACE anchor. A first PCR added sample indexes and Illumina adaptors, and a second PCR then raised library yield. The roughly 650 bp TCR product was size-selected on a 2% E-gel SizeSelection system after Ampure bead purification. Library quality was checked on a Bioanalyzer, concentration was measured with Qubit, and libraries were quantified with the Kapa Library Quantification kit before pooling. Paired-end 2 x 150 bp sequencing of the libraries was performed on an Illumina HiSeq 2500. To increase sequence diversity, roughly 24-31% phiX was spiked into each library pool. In the source study's methods: The UMI-based MiGEC pipeline processed quality-filtered reads and removed over 75% of raw TCR sequences during error correction. VDJ genes were aligned to IMGT germline references, and each clonotype was defined by a unique CDR3 amino acid sequence together with V-J genes. Clonal expansion, Shannon diversity, and CDR3 relatedness (CalcPairwiseDistances, ClusterSamples) were evaluated with VDJtools, and phylogenetic trees were built with CLCbio workbench. Expanded clones were defined as having at least 8 unique UMIs, based on coefficient-of-variation modelling across technical triplicates. TCRdb redid the processing of the public reads, applying fastp at Q25 and MiXCR, and retained in-frame beta chains. Merged by CDR3 protein, the rows form single entries marked with the most common genes and DNA. The V and J calls follow TCRdb's processing rather than the paper's. The sample profile shows tens of thousands of distinct CDR3 sequences; 5.8% of them were found once. The ten largest account for 7.9% of the sample.

The sample is drawn from a study of neurological immune-mediated disorders (dated by TCRdb to the late 2010s). Looking at the study overall: Among the roughly 34 multiple sclerosis patients, relapsing-remitting MS was present in 31 and secondary progressive MS was present in 3. Longitudinal HAM/TSP and healthy donors were sampled at 3 time-points each (roughly 3-40 month intervals). Peripheral blood TCR-beta repertoires from HTLV-I-associated myelopathy (HAM/TSP) patients, multiple sclerosis patients and healthy controls were compared by UMI-based sequencing. Of the approximately 70 subjects in the cohort, around 14 were HAM/TSP patients, around 34 were multiple sclerosis patients, and about 20 were healthy controls. Alongside PBMC samples, the set of approximately 100 TCR-beta libraries contained longitudinal samples, technical triplicates, and paired CD4+ and CD8+ T-cell subsets that had been sorted.

What the research found in general, with its limitations: No identical CDR3 amino acid sequences were found to be shared among expanded clones across subjects, suggesting that TCR-beta repertoires were private in all groups. TCR clonal expansion was greatest in HAM/TSP patients and smallest in MS patients, who ranked below even healthy controls. The MS cluster showed no association with clinical or MRI features, and the authors stated that larger cohorts are needed. In a phylogenetic analysis, the repertoires of 18 out of 34 MS patients fell into a single cluster of related CDR3 sequences, pointing to a possible signature at the repertoire level.

V is clipped by 1 base and J by 4 bases, and the sequence between their germline boundaries is 15 bases long. As encoded in the germline V gene, CDR1 is MGHDK while CDR2 is SYGVNS. The CDR3, cysteine through phenylalanine, is 16 amino acids long. The kept DNA is CDR3 alone, 48 bases in frame from the first base. Sample time point, as interpreted from the label and publication: longitudinal time-point 2. For unsorted PBMC libraries, 2 million PBMCs were used after storage in RNAlater at -80 degrees C until RNA extraction. The multiple sclerosis patients were enrolled in a US clinical protocol that evaluated disease progression with magnetic resonance imaging. Peripheral blood was subjected to Ficoll-Hypaque density gradient centrifugation to isolate PBMCs, which were then cryopreserved in liquid nitrogen.

The rearrangement joined TRBV25-1 to TRBJ2-3, with a tentative D gene TRBD1 over 5 matching bases. The sequenced sample consisted of PBMCs. The receptor was derived from a woman aged 60-75 years with multiple sclerosis. In nucleotides, the sequence is TGTGCCAGCAGTGAATGGGCGATAGGGGTTGCAGATACGCAGTATTTT. Its protein is CASSEWAIGVADTQYF.